Listed below are T cell receptor beta chains from one sample, sequenced in a study of T-cell reconstitution after alpha-beta-depleted transplantation in children. TCRdb analysed the PCR reads with MiXCR anew, one entry per CDR3 protein. Of some 75,000 distinct CDR3 sequences detected, roughly 6.6% appear once; the ten largest clones hold around 2.5%. The sequencing used PBMCs from the stem cell graft donor, collected from the stem cell graft. These receptors all stem from a human donor who donated a stem cell graft to a child with acute lymphoblastic leukemia. CDR3s include the opening cysteine and the closing phenylalanine or tryptophan. The D gene is left open where the match is weak. Not all rows give a size; the values are once, few, many and, for expanded clones, a class.

CASSRRSGRGTGELFF	TGTGCCAGCAGCAGAAGATCCGGCCGGGGGACCGGGGAGCTGTTTTTT	TRBV6-4	TRBJ2-2	NA	many
CASSQSRFRSPLHF	TGTGCCAGCAGCCAGTCCCGGTTTAGATCACCCCTCCACTTT	TRBV11-2	TRBJ1-6	NA	many
CASSPRDIQYF	TGTGCCAGCAGCCCGAGGGACATTCAGTACTTC	TRBV28	TRBJ2-4	NA	NA
CSVGRVGEQYF	TGCAGCGTTGGCAGGGTCGGCGAGCAGTACTTC	TRBV29-1	TRBJ2-7	NA	many
CASSQGQGPNQPQHF	TGTGCCAGCAGCCAGGGACAGGGCCCCAATCAGCCCCAGCATTTT	TRBV11-2	TRBJ1-5	TRBD1	many
CASNGGQDGELFF	TGTGCCAGCAATGGGGGGCAGGACGGGGAGCTGTTTTTT	TRBV9	TRBJ2-2	NA	NA
CSAFAAMGDEQFF	TGCAGTGCTTTTGCCGCAATGGGCGATGAGCAGTTCTTC	TRBV20-1	TRBJ2-1	NA	many
CSARRDRALEQYF	TGCAGTGCTAGAAGGGACAGGGCCCTAGAGCAGTACTTC	TRBV20-1	TRBJ2-7	TRBD1	many
CASRGDSLAKNIQYF	TGTGCCAGCAGGGGGGACAGCCTAGCCAAAAACATTCAGTACTTC	TRBV2	TRBJ2-4	TRBD1	NA
CASSDNGWNEKLFF	TGTGCCAGCAGTGATAACGGCTGGAATGAAAAACTGTTTTTT	TRBV25-1	TRBJ1-4	NA	many
CASSLGVQGPPYEQYF	TGTGCCAGCAGCTTAGGGGTTCAGGGTCCCCCCTACGAGCAGTACTTC	TRBV7-9	TRBJ2-7	NA	many